This T cell receptor beta chain appears in the sequencing data of a study of cytomegalovirus exposure and HLA in healthy donors. The CDR3 spans 12 residues. Germline V lookup: CDR1 SSHAT, CDR2 FNYEAQ (reference sequence). The PCR was carried out with 60 Vbeta primers and 13 Jbeta primers. TCRdb's copy holds only in-frame clones and misses some; the assay was immunoSEQ multiplex PCR. The sample gives about 160,000 clones, roughly 80% of which show up once; about 1.9% is in the top ten. Sequencing was performed on PBMCs. The J gene is TRBJ2-5, the V gene TRBV7-7, with a possible D match to TRBD2 (6 bases). This TCR was recovered from a human donor in good health. The CDR3 DNA is TGTGCTAGCGGAGTTGGACAAGAGACCCAGTACTTC. Its translation: CASGVGQETQYF.